This TCR beta chain comes out of a study of blood T cell repertoires in COVID-19. About the research overall: Sites in the United States, Italy and Spain provided acute and convalescent COVID-19 samples. In each case, the material was cDNA or gDNA derived from T cells, B-cell-depleted T cells, or PBMCs.

The CDR3 sequence is 12 residues long. The germline CDR1 and CDR2 sequences are SNHLY and FYNNEI. V was trimmed by 7 bases and J by 5 bases, leaving 12 bases between them. As handled by the study authors: Estimated nucleated cell counts came from reference gene primer amplification. Generated by immunoSEQ multiplex PCR, the TCRdb table keeps only in-frame clones and is missing some. V, J and clone size reflect that table, while D and trimming were determined from the DNA. In the table there are around 130,000 clones, around 76% of which are singletons. The V gene is TRBV2, the J gene TRBJ2-7, with D perhaps TRBD2 (5 bases). The sequence derives from a human donor in a cohort sampled during active COVID-19. The sequencing input was peripheral blood. CDR3 loop: CASTRAPHEQYF. CDR3 nucleotides: TGTGCCAGCACGAGGGCTCCCCACGAGCAGTACTTC.